The 16 T cell receptor beta chains reported below all come from one sample, sequenced in a study of T cell responses to AZD1222 COVID-19 vaccine. TCRdb's copy holds only in-frame clones and misses some; the assay was immunoSEQ multiplex PCR. The table shows about 80,000 clones, with approximately 85% occurring only once. This specimen was peripheral blood, taken 28 days after the second AZD1222 dose. The source is an adult who received the AZD1222 COVID-19 vaccine.

In this sample, this clone turned up a few times. The DNA of the CDR3 is TGTGCCAGTAGTATCGCCGGGACACATTCGGATAATGAGCAGTTCTTC. This codes for CASSIAGTHSDNEQFF. The chain recombines TRBV19 with TRBJ2-1; TRBD1 might be the D (6 bases). This CDR3 has 16 amino acids. Trimming pared 3 bases from V and 7 bases from J, leaving 19 bases between. Looked up from germline, CDR1 is LNHDA and CDR2 is SQIVND (reference sequence). The full variable domain, completed using reference TRBV19 and TRBJ2-1, is DGGITQSPKYLFRKEGQNVTLSCEQNLNHDAMYWYRQDPGQGLRLIYYSQIVNDFQKGDIAEGYSVSREKKESFPLTVTSAQKNPTAFYLCASSIAGTHSDNEQFFGPGTRLTVL.

This chain joins TRBV30 and TRBJ1-2; D gene unclear. The CDR3 is 14 amino acids. Germline V gene sequence: CDR1 GTSNPN, CDR2 SVGIG (reference sequence). Trimming took 4 bases from V and 6 from J, leaving 18 bases between them. The CDR3 loop reads CAWTPGTRDDGYTF. DNA for the CDR3: TGTGCCTGGACCCCAGGAACGAGAGATGATGGCTACACCTTC.

In DNA, the CDR3 is TGTGCCAGCGTACCTGAAATTTATAATTCACCCCTCCACTTT. Translation: CASVPEIYNSPLHF. The chain carries TRBV2 and TRBJ1-6; D gene unclear. Germline V gene lookup returns CDR1 SNHLY and CDR2 FYNNEI. This CDR3 comprises 14 residues. V was shortened by 8 bases and J by 4 bases, with 12 bases between the two germline ends.

This sequence joins TRBV6-5 and TRBJ1-1; 7 bases map to TRBD1. This CDR3 comprises 16 residues. Per germline, CDR1 MNHEY and CDR2 SVGAGI. J was trimmed by 1 base and V by 2 bases; bases with no gene match: 7. CDR3: CASSYMIQGGNTEAFF. CDR3 nucleotide sequence: TGTGCCAGCAGTTACATGATCCAGGGGGGGAACACTGAAGCTTTCTTT.

The chain uses TRBV28 and TRBJ1-5, with D possibly being TRBD1 (6 bases). Trimming removed 0 bases at V and 3 bases at J, with 12 bases between. The germline CDR1 and CDR2 sequences are MDHEN and SYDVKM. CDR3 length: 16 amino acids. Here the CDR3 DNA reads TGTGCCAGCAGTTTATGGGGGGGGCGCGTCAATCAGCCCCAGCATTTT. It yields the protein CASSLWGGRVNQPQHF.

J is TRBJ1-1 and V is TRBV28; TRBD1 matches at 7 bases. Germline CDR1 MDHEN, CDR2 SYDVKM. There are 14 residues in the CDR3. Trimming took 6 bases from V and 7 from J; bases not matched to a gene: 11. The CDR3 protein is CASSAGRGVSEAFF. The CDR3 DNA reads TGTGCCAGCAGCGCTGGCAGGGGGGTAAGTGAAGCTTTCTTT. Full variable domain (missing parts from reference TRBV28 and TRBJ1-1): DVKVTQSSRYLVKRTGEKVFLECVQDMDHENMFWYRQDPGLGLRLIYFSYDVKMKEKGDIPEGYSVSREKKERFSLILESASTNQTSMYLCASSAGRGVSEAFFGQGTRLTVV.

As DNA, the CDR3 is TGTGCCAGCAGTGAAGGACAGGGGGGGGATGAGCAGTTCTTC. It encodes CASSEGQGGDEQFF. The V call is TRBV6-4, the J call TRBJ2-1; TRBD1 matches 10 bases. V was pared by 3 bases and J by 8 bases, with 4 bases of the junction left unmatched. Germline lookup yields CDR1 MRHNA and CDR2 SNTAGT. The CDR3 is 14 amino acids.

The rearrangement links TRBV3-1 (or the pseudogene TRBV3-2) to TRBJ2-3; 9 nucleotides line up with TRBD1. The J segment lost 4 bases and the V segment lost 3 bases, leaving 8 bases of the junction unmatched. The germline CDR1 and CDR2 sequences are LGHDT and YNNKEL (reference sequence). The CDR3 is 16 residues long. The CDR3 here is CASSHASGQGSDTQYF. The DNA for the CDR3 is TGTGCCAGCAGCCATGCCTCGGGACAGGGCTCAGATACGCAGTATTTT.

This rearrangement joins TRBV6-5 to TRBJ1-5; D is uncertain. The V end lost 6 bases, the J end lost 2 bases, and 8 bases lay between the germline ends. The CDR3 length is 13 residues. Germline values: CDR1 MNHEY, CDR2 SVGAGI. This CDR3 is CASRTQGNQPQHF. In DNA form, the CDR3 reads TGTGCCAGCAGGACTCAAGGCAATCAGCCCCAGCATTTT.

The V and J genes are TRBV7-3 and TRBJ2-1; 9 nucleotides align to TRBD2. The CDR3 has 13 amino acids. In germline, CDR1 is SGHTA, CDR2 FQGTGA. Trimming at V came to 5 bases and at J to 9 bases, leaving 5 bases not matched to a gene. CDR3 in DNA: TGTGCCAGCAGCCCGGGACTAGCTGGTGAGCAGTTCTTC. Translating gives CASSPGLAGEQFF.

J is TRBJ1-1 and V is TRBV19, with a tentative D call TRBD1 (5 bases). The germline V gene encodes CDR1 LNHDA and CDR2 SQIVND (reference sequence). V shed 3 bases and J shed 1 base, with 9 bases lying between them. CDR3 size: 14 residues. CDR3 DNA: TGTGCCAGTAGTATGAAGGGACCGAACACTGAAGCTTTCTTT. Translation gives CASSMKGPNTEAFF.

CDR3 sequence reads: CASSQRGGPLNEQFF. Here the CDR3 DNA reads TGTGCCAGCAGCCAGAGGGGGGGTCCCCTCAATGAGCAGTTCTTC. The genes are TRBV4-2 and TRBJ2-1; possible D gene TRBD2, 7 bases. The CDR3 sequence is 15 residues long. The germline CDR1 and CDR2 sequences are LGHNA and YNFKEQ. The V and J ends lost 3 bases and 6 bases respectively, with 15 bases between them.

This clone has only one observation. This chain uses TRBV2 with TRBJ2-5, with D perhaps TRBD2 (6 bases). CDR1 is SNHLY, CDR2 FYNNEI, per germline. Trimming removed 10 bases from V and 3 bases from J, with 15 bases in between. The CDR3 has 13 residues. The CDR3 loop is CATTGRAEETQYF. DNA for the CDR3: TGTGCCACTACCGGGAGAGCCGAAGAGACCCAGTACTTC.

The V gene is TRBV7-2, the J gene TRBJ1-3; TRBD1 aligns across 8 bases. This CDR3 has 17 amino acids. Germline CDR1 is SGHTA and CDR2 is FQGNSA. V shed 2 bases and J 0 bases; nucleotides not matched to a gene: 6. CDR3 coding DNA: TGTGCCAGCAGCTTACTGGGACAGGCAAGCTCTGGAAACACCATATATTTT. As protein: CASSLLGQASSGNTIYF.

This clone has only one observation. The rearrangement uses TRBV3-1 (or the pseudogene TRBV3-2) and TRBJ2-7, with 13 bases fitting TRBD2. This CDR3 comprises 15 residues. The germline V gene encodes CDR1 LGHDT and CDR2 YNNKEL (reference sequence). V trimming: 1 base; J trimming: 3 bases; junction bases outside the gene matches: 0. CDR3 loop: CASSQGTSGGYEQYF. In nucleotides, the CDR3 is TGTGCCAGCAGCCAAGGGACTAGCGGGGGCTACGAGCAGTACTTC.

V gene TRBV11-3 combines with J gene TRBJ1-1; no clear D gene. Germline-derived CDR1 and CDR2 are SGHNT and YENEEA. The CDR3 is 14 residues long. V gave up 5 bases and J gave up 1 base, with 11 bases separating them. In nucleotides, the CDR3 is TGTGCCAGCAGCGAATCCGGGAAGAACACTGAAGCTTTCTTT. Translating gives CASSESGKNTEAFF.